The 28 T cell receptor beta chains listed next were all sequenced from one sample in a study of cytomegalovirus exposure and HLA in healthy donors. 13 Jbeta primers and 60 Vbeta primers were used for the PCR. Clones were read by immunoSEQ multiplex PCR, and TCRdb kept only the in-frame ones, dropping some. Among roughly 150,000 clones listed, 75% to 80% were seen once. The sample taken for sequencing was PBMCs. The receptor set was obtained from a woman between 40 and 55 years old in good health and CMV-seropositive.

This clone was seen a few times. This chain connects TRBV7-2 to TRBJ1-2, with a weak D call TRBD1 (6 bases). Looked up from germline, CDR1 is SGHTA and CDR2 is FQGNSA. The CDR3 consists of 16 residues. The ends were cut back, 5 bases at V and 6 bases at J, with 22 bases in the middle. CDR3 nucleotide sequence: TGTGCCAGCAGCCCCTTAAAAGGACAGAGGTATGATGGCTACACCTTC. It yields the protein CASSPLKGQRYDGYTF.

The chain uses TRBV21-1 and TRBJ1-2. TRBV21-1 is flagged as a pseudogene. The CDR3 is 17 amino acids. The CDR3 DNA sequence: TGTGCCAGCAGCGATCCCGGGACTTCTGACGCTGGCTATGGCTACACCTTC. Its protein product is CASSDPGTSDAGYGYTF.

This clone appeared a single time. This chain joins TRBV30 and TRBJ1-2; D is unresolved. The V gene lost 2 bases and the J gene lost 4 bases, with 17 bases spanning the gap. The germline CDR1 and CDR2 sequences are GTSNPN and SVGIG (reference sequence). This CDR3 comprises 15 residues. Here the CDR3 DNA reads TGTGCCTGGAGTCCTCAAAGCGGCGGCCTCTATGGCTACACCTTC. Its translation is CAWSPQSGGLYGYTF.

J is TRBJ2-2 and V is TRBV30, with 12 positions matching TRBD2. The CDR3 contains 15 residues. Germline V gene sequence: CDR1 GTSNPN, CDR2 SVGIG (reference sequence). With 1 base clipped from V and 6 bases from J, the junction kept 3 bases outside the gene matches. CDR3 protein: CAWSARLAGAGELFF. The CDR3, as DNA: TGTGCCTGGAGTGCACGACTAGCGGGAGCCGGGGAGCTGTTTTTT. Based on the CDR3 plus reference TRBV30 and TRBJ2-2, the full variable domain is SQTIHQWPATLVQPVGSPLSLECTVEGTSNPNLYWYRQAAGRGLQLLFYSVGIGQISSEVPQNLSASRPQDRQFILSSKKLLLSDSGFYLCAWSARLAGAGELFFGEGSRLTVL.

The J gene is TRBJ2-2, the V gene TRBV28; TRBD1 matches 8 bases. The CDR3 is 17 residues long. The V segment lost 5 bases and the J segment 7 bases; nucleotides outside the gene matches: 15. CDR1 is MDHEN and CDR2 is SYDVKM in the germline V gene. The CDR3 region is CASSPPQGALSVGELFF. Written as DNA, the CDR3 is TGTGCCAGCAGTCCCCCGCAGGGGGCGTTATCGGTCGGGGAGCTGTTTTTT.

This rearrangement joins TRBV2 to TRBJ2-7, with unresolved D. CDR1 and CDR2 from the germline V gene are SNHLY and FYNNEI. Trimming stripped 3 bases from V and 9 bases from J, with 18 bases between. This CDR3 has 14 residues. The DNA for the CDR3 is TGTGCCAGCAGTGATTCCTTACCTACGACTCCGCAGTACTTC. This encodes CASSDSLPTTPQYF. Full variable domain (remainder filled in from reference TRBV2 and TRBJ2-7): EPEVTQTPSHQVTQMGQEVILRCVPISNHLYFYWYRQILGQKVEFLVSFYNNEISEKSEIFDDQFSVERPDGSNFTLKIRSTKLEDSAMYFCASSDSLPTTPQYFGPGTRLTVT.

The rearrangement links TRBV5-1 to TRBJ2-4; 11 nucleotides agree with TRBD2. This CDR3 has 14 residues. The V segment lost 5 bases and the J segment 7 bases; nucleotides outside the gene matches: 5. Germline CDR1 SGHRS, CDR2 YFSETQ. The CDR3 nucleotides are TGCGCCAGCAGTACGGGACTAGCGGTTAACATTCAGTACTTC. Translation gives CASSTGLAVNIQYF.

The DNA of the CDR3 is TGTGCCAGCAGCGTAGCCCCAGTAGCGGGGTCGACCTACGAGCAGTACTTC. Amino acids: CASSVAPVAGSTYEQYF. The chain links TRBV9 to TRBJ2-5; 8 bases map to TRBD2. The closer fit of TRBJ2-7 to the DNA end suggests the J call may be wrong. The V gene's germline CDR1 is SGDLS and CDR2 YYNGEE. This CDR3 spans 17 amino acids.

A remark on this clone: The junction differs from germline at one of its ends, possibly a read error. J is TRBJ1-4 and V is TRBV7-9; D remains ambiguous. The CDR3 spans 13 residues. Germline loops: CDR1 SEHNR, CDR2 FQNEAQ (reference sequence). CDR3 nucleotides: TGTGCCAGCAGCTCCGGTCCCGATGAAAACCTGTTTTTT. Protein sequence: CASSSGPDENLFF.

The chain links TRBV6-6 to TRBJ2-2; maybe TRBD2 (5 bases). The CDR3 consists of 13 residues. Germline V gives CDR1 MNHNY, CDR2 SVGAGI (reference sequence). Trimming removed 3 bases from V and 6 bases from J, with 8 bases in between. CDR3 nucleotide sequence: TGTGCCAGCAGTTATACGGGATCCGGGGAGCTGTTTTTT. Protein: CASSYTGSGELFF.

The rearrangement uses TRBV5-1 and TRBJ1-2; 9 nucleotides line up with TRBD1. Trimming took 6 bases from V and 1 from J; bases not matched to a gene: 4. The V gene's germline CDR1 is SGHRS and CDR2 YFSETQ. The CDR3 is 14 amino acids. CDR3 sequence: CASNPGQGNYGYTF. The CDR3 DNA sequence: TGCGCCAGCAATCCGGGACAGGGTAACTATGGCTACACCTTC.

The rearrangement joins TRBV6-5 to TRBJ2-7, with a tentative D call TRBD1 (6 bases). Germline V CDR1 and CDR2: MNHEY, SVGAGI. The CDR3 has 16 amino acids. With 4 bases removed from V and 9 bases from J, the gap between germline ends came to 25 bases. CDR3 in DNA: TGTGCCAGCAGTTCACCGGGGCAGGGGTCGCGCCCAGGGCAGTACTTC. Its protein product is CASSSPGQGSRPGQYF.

CDR3: CSVFGDTRGYEQYF. CDR3 nucleotide sequence: TGCAGCGTTTTCGGGGACACACGAGGCTACGAGCAGTACTTC. V and J are TRBV29-1 and TRBJ2-7; maybe TRBD1 (6 bases). The CDR3 spans 14 residues. V was trimmed by 5 bases and J by 3 bases, leaving 17 bases between them. CDR1 is SQVTM and CDR2 is ANQGSEA in the germline V gene.

The chain employs TRBV19 and TRBJ1-5; a possible D gene is TRBD1 (6 bases). V lost 3 bases and J lost 11, with 17 bases in between. From germline, CDR1 is LNHDA and CDR2 SQIVND (reference sequence). This CDR3 has 14 residues. CDR3 coding DNA: TGTGCCAGTAGTATCCCTACAGGGCTGGAGTCCCAGCATTTT. Encoded protein: CASSIPTGLESQHF.

The rearrangement uses TRBV5-1 and TRBJ1-5, with TRBD1 as a possible D gene (6 bases). The V gene's germline CDR1 is SGHRS and CDR2 YFSETQ. V was shortened by 3 bases and J by 4 bases, with 14 bases between the two germline ends. This CDR3 comprises 15 residues. The CDR3 here is CASSSGGGRNQPQHF. CDR3 DNA sequence: TGCGCCAGCAGCTCTGGGGGGGGCAGGAATCAGCCCCAGCATTTT.

This clone was observed a few times. This chain uses TRBV7-8 with TRBJ1-3, with a weak D call TRBD1 (6 bases). The CDR3 loop spans 12 amino acids. V lost 5 bases, J lost 10 bases, and 12 bases lay in between. The germline gives CDR1 SGHVS, CDR2 FQNEAQ. CDR3 sequence reads: CASSPEGETIYF. The DNA of the CDR3 is TGTGCCAGCAGCCCCGAGGGGGAAACCATATATTTT.

This clone was counted only a few times. The J gene is TRBJ1-2, the V gene TRBV7-2, with D unclear. This CDR3 has 13 residues. Between the trimmed V and J ends, which lost 0 bases and 3 bases, there was a span of 5 bases. CDR1 and CDR2 (germline): SGHTA, FQGNSA. In DNA, the CDR3 is TGTGCCAGCAGCTTAGCGGGAGACTATGGCTACACCTTC. Encoded protein: CASSLAGDYGYTF.

The chain employs TRBV2 and TRBJ1-2; D is ambiguous. The CDR3 is 10 residues long. Per germline, CDR1 SNHLY and CDR2 FYNNEI. V dropped 6 bases and J dropped 10 bases, with 9 bases sitting between them. CDR3 DNA: TGTGCCAGCAGGGCAGCGGACTACACCTTC. Residues: CASRAADYTF.

Concerning this clone itself: The sample carries other DNA sequences with the same CDR3. The J gene is TRBJ2-3, the V gene TRBV18, with TRBD2 identical over 7 bases. The CDR3 runs 15 residues. Germline lookup yields CDR1 KGHSH and CDR2 LQKENI. The J segment lost 0 bases and the V segment lost 0 bases, leaving 0 bases of the junction unmatched. CDR3 sequence reads: CASSPPSGSTDTQYF. The CDR3 DNA reads TGTGCCAGCTCACCACCTAGCGGGAGCACAGATACGCAGTATTTT.

This clone came up a few times. The CDR3 is CAWGTSAETQYF. As DNA, the CDR3 is TGTGCCTGGGGGACTAGTGCAGAGACCCAGTACTTC. The chain joins TRBV30 to TRBJ2-5, with 8 bases identical to TRBD2. The CDR3 has 12 amino acids. V gave up 5 bases and J gave up 4 bases; unmatched junction bases: 3. Germline CDR1 and CDR2: GTSNPN and SVGIG (reference sequence).

This chain uses TRBV11-2 with TRBJ1-1, with 7 nucleotides matching TRBD1. The J segment lost 5 bases and the V segment lost 0 bases, leaving 6 bases of the junction unmatched. This CDR3 contains 15 residues. Looked up from germline, CDR1 is SGHAT and CDR2 is FQNNGV. The CDR3 is CASSLERQGRTEAFF. The CDR3 nucleotides are TGTGCCAGCAGCTTAGAACGACAGGGAAGAACTGAAGCTTTCTTT.

This clone was counted only a few times. V usage is TRBV7-2 and J usage is TRBJ2-3, with D unresolved. This CDR3 spans 12 amino acids. Germline assignment: CDR1 SGHTA and CDR2 FQGNSA. Trimming pared 3 bases from V and 4 bases from J, leaving 5 bases between. The CDR3 sequence is CASSFTADTQYF. CDR3 nucleotides: TGTGCCAGCAGCTTCACAGCAGATACGCAGTATTTT.

The gene calls are TRBV9 and TRBJ2-7; 7 bases map to TRBD1. J was trimmed by 2 bases and V by 0 bases; bases with no gene match: 5. The germline V gene encodes CDR1 SGDLS and CDR2 YYNGEE. The CDR3 extends over 15 amino acids. The CDR3 region is CASSVDLGTAYEQYF. The DNA of the CDR3 is TGTGCCAGCAGCGTAGACCTCGGGACAGCCTACGAGCAGTACTTC.

This sequence joins TRBV19 and TRBJ2-7; D gene ambiguous. The CDR3 spans 14 residues. V was shortened by 1 base and J by 3 bases, with 10 bases between the two germline ends. Germline V gives CDR1 LNHDA, CDR2 SQIVND (reference sequence). The chain's CDR3 is CASSIGSTGYEQYF. The CDR3 DNA is TGTGCCAGTAGTATAGGCTCTACGGGCTACGAGCAGTACTTC.

Notes on this clone: The same CDR3 arises from other DNA sequences in this sample as well. The V and J genes are TRBV28 and TRBJ2-7; a possible D gene is TRBD2 (5 bases). Trimming shortened V by 2 bases and J by 4 bases, and 9 bases separated the two germline ends. Germline V gene data show CDR1 as MDHEN and CDR2 as SYDVKM. This CDR3 is 13 amino acids long. CDR3 amino acids: CASSLVGLYEQYF. The CDR3 bases are TGTGCCAGCAGTTTAGTCGGACTGTACGAGCAGTACTTC.

This chain joins TRBV2 and TRBJ2-2; D might be TRBD1 (5 bases). CDR3 length equals 14 residues. Germline values: CDR1 SNHLY, CDR2 FYNNEI. Trimming stripped 3 bases from V and 4 bases from J, with 9 bases between. CDR3 nucleotides: TGTGCCAGCAGTGACAGGGTCGGCACCGGGGAGCTGTTTTTT. Translated: CASSDRVGTGELFF.

The chain carries TRBV9 and TRBJ2-2, with a weak D call TRBD1 (5 bases). Trimming pared 4 bases from V and 3 bases from J, leaving 13 bases between. Germline lookup yields CDR1 SGDLS and CDR2 YYNGEE. The CDR3 spans 15 residues. This CDR3 is CASSPEAGYTGELFF. The CDR3 DNA is TGTGCCAGCAGCCCCGAGGCAGGGTACACCGGGGAGCTGTTTTTT. The full variable domain, its missing parts supplied by reference TRBV9 and TRBJ2-2, is DSGVTQTPKHLITATGQRVTLRCSPRSGDLSVYWYQQSLDQGLQFLIQYYNGEERAKGNILERFSAQQFPDLHSELNLSSLELGDSALYFCASSPEAGYTGELFFGEGSRLTVL.

J is TRBJ2-1 and V is TRBV7-9, with TRBD2 identical over 8 bases. The length of the CDR3 is 14 residues. Germline CDR1 reads SEHNR; CDR2 reads FQNEAQ (reference sequence). The trim removed 3 bases at V and 5 bases at J, leaving 3 bases unmatched. The DNA for the CDR3 is TGTGCCAGCAGCTTTAATAGCGGGAACAATGAGCAGTTCTTC. Amino acid sequence: CASSFNSGNNEQFF.